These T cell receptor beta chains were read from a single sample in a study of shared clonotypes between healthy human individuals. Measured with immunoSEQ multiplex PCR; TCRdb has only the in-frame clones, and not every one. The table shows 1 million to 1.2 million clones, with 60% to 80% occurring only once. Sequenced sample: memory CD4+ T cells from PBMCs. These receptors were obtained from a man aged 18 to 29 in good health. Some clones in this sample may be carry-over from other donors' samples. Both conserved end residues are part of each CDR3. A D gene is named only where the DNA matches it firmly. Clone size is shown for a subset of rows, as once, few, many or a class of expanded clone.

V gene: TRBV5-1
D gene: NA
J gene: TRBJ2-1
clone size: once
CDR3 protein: CASSLRGSSYNEQFF
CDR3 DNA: TGCGCCAGCAGCTTAAGAGGAAGCTCCTACAATGAGCAGTTCTTC

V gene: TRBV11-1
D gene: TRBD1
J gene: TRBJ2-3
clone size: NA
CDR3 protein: CASSRTGAASTDTQYF
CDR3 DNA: TGTGCCAGCAGCCGAACAGGGGCAGCTAGCACAGATACGCAGTATTTT

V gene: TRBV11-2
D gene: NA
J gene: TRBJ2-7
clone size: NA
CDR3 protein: CASSQVSGTYEQYF
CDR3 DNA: TGTGCCAGCAGCCAGGTTAGTGGTACCTACGAGCAGTACTTC

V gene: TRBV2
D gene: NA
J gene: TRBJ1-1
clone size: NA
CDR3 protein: CASSAQSNTEAFF
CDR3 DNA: TGTGCCAGCAGTGCTCAGTCGAACACTGAAGCTTTCTTT

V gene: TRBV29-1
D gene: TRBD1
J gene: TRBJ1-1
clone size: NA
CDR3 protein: CSASTGSGAEAFF
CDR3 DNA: TGCAGCGCCTCGACAGGGAGTGGAGCTGAAGCTTTCTTT

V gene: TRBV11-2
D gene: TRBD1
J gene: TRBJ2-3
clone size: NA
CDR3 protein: CASSPRGRLDTQYF
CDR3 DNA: TGTGCCAGCAGCCCCAGGGGGCGGTTGGATACGCAGTATTTT

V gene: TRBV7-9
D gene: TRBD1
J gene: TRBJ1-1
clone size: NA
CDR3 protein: CASSRWAAQGADTEAFF
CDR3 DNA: TGTGCCAGCAGTCGATGGGCGGCCCAGGGGGCGGACACTGAAGCTTTCTTT

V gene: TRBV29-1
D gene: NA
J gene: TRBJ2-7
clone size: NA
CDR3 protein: CSVDSPGSSYEQYF
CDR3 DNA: TGCAGCGTTGATAGTCCGGGGAGCTCCTACGAGCAGTACTTC

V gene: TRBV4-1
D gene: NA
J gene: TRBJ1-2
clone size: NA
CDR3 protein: CASSQIPTIGRAANYGYTF
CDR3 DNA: TGCGCCAGCAGCCAAATCCCCACCATAGGCCGGGCAGCTAACTATGGCTACACCTTC

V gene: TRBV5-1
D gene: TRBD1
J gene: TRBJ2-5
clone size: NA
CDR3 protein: CASCSTGGAETQYF
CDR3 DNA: TGCGCCAGTTGCTCGACAGGGGGCGCGGAGACCCAGTACTTC

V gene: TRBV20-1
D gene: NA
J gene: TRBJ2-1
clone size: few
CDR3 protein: CSASLGEQFF
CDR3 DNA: TGCAGTGCTTCTCTAGGTGAGCAGTTCTTC

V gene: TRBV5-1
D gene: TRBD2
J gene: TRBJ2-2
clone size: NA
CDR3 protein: CASSASGSSTGELFF
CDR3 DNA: TGCGCCAGCAGCGCTAGCGGGAGTAGCACCGGGGAGCTGTTTTTT

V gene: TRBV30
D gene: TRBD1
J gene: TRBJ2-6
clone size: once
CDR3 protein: CAWGQGAGANVLTF
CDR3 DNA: TGTGCCTGGGGGCAGGGGGCTGGGGCCAACGTCCTGACTTTC

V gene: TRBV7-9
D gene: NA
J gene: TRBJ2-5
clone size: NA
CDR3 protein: CASSLGTSGETQYF
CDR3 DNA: TGTGCCAGCAGCTTGGGGACTTCGGGGGAGACCCAGTACTTC